The 28 T cell receptor beta chains in this list originate from one sample, sequenced in a study of cytomegalovirus exposure and HLA in healthy donors. Primers: 60 Vbeta forward and 13 Jbeta reverse. Some clones are missing from TCRdb's copy, which holds only in-frame ones; the method was immunoSEQ multiplex PCR. The table records 150,000 to 200,000 clones, roughly 80% of them present only once. The sample taken for sequencing was PBMCs. The receptors stem from a male donor in good health and CMV-seropositive.

This sequence joins TRBV9 and TRBJ1-1, with 8 bases identical to TRBD1. The length of the CDR3 is 17 residues. V trimming: 5 bases; J trimming: 3 bases; junction bases outside the gene matches: 15. Germline V gives CDR1 SGDLS, CDR2 YYNGEE. The CDR3 nucleotides are TGTGCCAGCAGTGGAAATCCTTTCAGGGGGCGCGACACTGAAGCTTTCTTT. This translates into CASSGNPFRGRDTEAFF.

The V gene is TRBV5-1, the J gene TRBJ2-1; D perhaps matches TRBD2 (5 bases). Germline CDR1 and CDR2: SGHRS and YFSETQ. CDR3 length: 17 residues. V was clipped by 4 bases and J by 0 bases, with 17 bases between them. The CDR3 loop is CASSPEPSRRSYNEQFF. The DNA for the CDR3 is TGCGCCAGCAGCCCCGAACCTAGCCGACGCTCCTACAATGAGCAGTTCTTC. Full variable domain (remainder filled in from reference TRBV5-1 and TRBJ2-1): KAGVTQTPRYLIKTRGQQVTLSCSPISGHRSVSWYQQTPGQGLQFLFEYFSETQRNKGNFPGRFSGRQFSNSRSEMNVSTLELGDSALYLCASSPEPSRRSYNEQFFGPGTRLTVL.

The chain joins TRBV13 to TRBJ2-1; TRBD2 matches 15 bases. Germline assignment: CDR1 PRHDT and CDR2 FYEKMQ (reference sequence). V was pared by 6 bases and J by 0 bases, with 12 bases of the junction left unmatched. This CDR3 contains 20 residues. This chain's CDR3 is CASSTYGRTSGRASYNEQFF. The CDR3 DNA reads as TGTGCCAGCAGTACTTATGGCCGGACTAGCGGGAGGGCCTCCTACAATGAGCAGTTCTTC.

V and J are TRBV27 and TRBJ2-5, with 8 bases lining up with TRBD1. This CDR3 comprises 16 residues. Germline V gene sequence: CDR1 MNHEY, CDR2 SMNVEV (reference sequence). The trim removed 1 base at V and 5 bases at J, leaving 9 bases unmatched. CDR3: CASSLFGQGFGETQYF. The CDR3 bases are TGTGCCAGCAGTTTATTCGGACAGGGTTTCGGGGAGACCCAGTACTTC.

This clone was detected once. V and J are TRBV7-6 and TRBJ1-1, with a weak D call TRBD1 (6 bases). This CDR3 region has 16 residues. Germline CDR1 reads SGHVS; CDR2 reads FNYEAQ. With 4 bases removed from V and 2 bases from J, the gap between germline ends came to 17 bases. Here the CDR3 DNA reads TGTGCCAGCAGCTCCTGGGCAGGGGTTGAAAACACTGAAGCTTTCTTT. Translation gives CASSSWAGVENTEAFF. The full variable domain, in which reference TRBV7-6 and TRBJ1-1 provide the parts outside the CDR3, is GAGVSQSPRYKVTKRGQDVALRCDPISGHVSLYWYRQALGQGPEFLTYFNYEAQQDKSGLPNDRFSAERPEGSISTLTIQRTEQRDSAMYRCASSSWAGVENTEAFFGQGTRLTVV.

The chain joins TRBV7-2 to TRBJ2-1; the D is unclear. Germline CDR1 reads SGHTA; CDR2 reads FQGNSA. V was clipped by 0 bases and J by 9 bases, with 6 bases between them. The CDR3 length is 12 residues. The CDR3 is CASSLAFGEQFF. The CDR3 DNA sequence: TGTGCCAGCAGCTTAGCGTTCGGTGAGCAGTTCTTC.

The chain uses TRBV2 and TRBJ1-4; D is undetermined. Per germline, CDR1 SNHLY and CDR2 FYNNEI. The CDR3 length is 16 residues. V lost 6 bases and J 6 bases, leaving 20 bases between the germline ends. The CDR3 here is CASRVADGGGYEKLFF. CDR3 nucleotide sequence: TGTGCCAGCAGGGTCGCCGACGGCGGTGGATATGAAAAACTGTTTTTT.

In regard to this clone: The junction departs from germline at one end; a sequencing error may be responsible. The chain couples TRBV30 to TRBJ1-5; D is uncertain. CDR3 length equals 14 residues. CDR1 is GTSNPN and CDR2 is SVGIG in the germline V gene (reference sequence). CDR3: CAFTSGRGNRPQHF. For the CDR3, the DNA is TGTGCCTTTACCTCGGGGAGAGGCAATCGGCCCCAGCATTTT.

The chain links TRBV7-6 to TRBJ1-1, with no clear D. Trimming cost V 5 bases and J 1 base, with 17 bases left between them. Germline CDR1 is SGHVS and CDR2 is FNYEAQ. The CDR3 spans 16 residues. CDR3 sequence (DNA): TGTGCCAGCAGCCCCCTGGCGGGGTCATCGAACACTGAAGCTTTCTTT. It specifies CASSPLAGSSNTEAFF.

The chain carries TRBV7-2 and TRBJ2-7; 8 positions match TRBD1. The CDR3 length is 13 residues. Germline V gene lookup returns CDR1 SGHTA and CDR2 FQGNSA. Trimming cost V 7 bases and J 6 bases; bases outside gene matches: 8. DNA for the CDR3: TGTGCCAGCACCTGGACAGGGAAGGCCGAGCAGTACTTC. Amino acid sequence: CASTWTGKAEQYF.

This clone has just one count. This chain links TRBV7-9 with TRBJ2-7, with a possible D match to TRBD2 (5 bases). CDR3 length: 13 amino acids. V lost 2 bases and J 4 bases, leaving 9 bases between the germline ends. Germline V lookup: CDR1 SEHNR, CDR2 FQNEAQ (reference sequence). CDR3 sequence reads: CASSLLSGYEQYF. The DNA for the CDR3 is TGTGCCAGCAGCTTATTGTCGGGATACGAGCAGTACTTC.

V is TRBV9 and J is TRBJ1-4, with D possibly being TRBD1 (6 bases). Deletions cut 3 bases from V and 10 bases from J, with 10 bases between. Germline values: CDR1 SGDLS, CDR2 YYNGEE. This CDR3 has 12 amino acids. CDR3 DNA: TGTGCCAGCAGCGCACAGGGTGGAAAACTGTTTTTT. It yields the protein CASSAQGGKLFF.

This clone showed up just a few times. This chain joins TRBV5-1 and TRBJ1-1, with a tentative D call TRBD1 (6 bases). Germline V CDR1 and CDR2: SGHRS, YFSETQ. The CDR3 contains 13 residues. Deletions cut 2 bases from V and 8 bases from J, with 13 bases between. As DNA, the CDR3 is TGCGCCAGCAGCTTCTTTGACAGGCCGGAAGCTTTCTTT. This sequence encodes CASSFFDRPEAFF.

V is TRBV21-1 and J is TRBJ2-5; the table gives TRBD2 as D, unverified against the DNA. The last part of the DNA fits TRBJ2-7 better; the J call may be wrong. TRBV21-1 is labeled a pseudogene. CDR3 size: 17 residues. The CDR3 DNA reads TGTGCCAGCAGGAGAGGTGGTCTAGCGGTTTACTCCTACGAGCAGTACTTC. It encodes CASRRGGLAVYSYEQYF.

This clone was counted a few times. The chain is built from TRBV5-4 and TRBJ1-2; D is unclear. The V gene's germline CDR1 is SGHNT and CDR2 YYREEE (reference sequence). Trimming stripped 3 bases from V and 5 bases from J, with 14 bases between. This CDR3 has 14 residues. The DNA for the CDR3 is TGTGCCAGCAGCTACTCATTGTCCCGATATGGCTACACCTTC. Amino acid sequence: CASSYSLSRYGYTF.

CDR3 DNA: TGCAGCGTTGTAAGGACTAGCGGGAGGGCCGCAGATACGCAGTATTTT. Protein: CSVVRTSGRAADTQYF. The V and J genes are TRBV29-1 and TRBJ2-3; 15 bases fit TRBD2. V lost 4 bases and J lost 4; bases outside the gene matches: 6. The CDR3 sequence is 16 residues long. Germline lookup yields CDR1 SQVTM and CDR2 ANQGSEA.

The rearrangement links TRBV19 to TRBJ1-2; D is perhaps TRBD1 (5 bases). The CDR3 loop spans 14 amino acids. CDR1 and CDR2 (germline): LNHDA, SQIVND (reference sequence). Trimming left V 6 bases short and J 6 bases short, with 17 bases between. CDR3 sequence: CASSTYVDTNGYTF. As DNA, the CDR3 is TGTGCCAGTAGCACTTACGTGGACACGAATGGCTACACCTTC.

The chain employs TRBV6-1 and TRBJ1-1; D uncertain. The germline V gene has CDR1 MNHNS and CDR2 SASEGT. Trimming stripped 6 bases from V and 2 bases from J, with 16 bases between. There are 15 residues in the CDR3. This chain's CDR3 is CASREYLHLNTEAFF. CDR3 nucleotides: TGTGCCAGCAGGGAGTATCTCCACCTAAACACTGAAGCTTTCTTT.

This chain links TRBV19 with TRBJ1-2, with 7 positions matching TRBD1. The CDR3 covers 14 residues. V shed 4 bases and J 0 bases; nucleotides not matched to a gene: 2. Germline CDR1 and CDR2: LNHDA and SQIVND (reference sequence). The chain's CDR3 is CASSTGQANYGYTF. Written as DNA, the CDR3 is TGTGCCAGTAGTACTGGACAGGCTAACTATGGCTACACCTTC.

This CDR3 reads CASSSGASGNQPQHF. DNA of the CDR3: TGTGCCAGCAGCTCAGGGGCGTCGGGCAATCAGCCCCAGCATTTT. V and J are TRBV27 and TRBJ1-5, with a weak D call TRBD1 (6 bases). Trimming shortened V by 6 bases and J by 2 bases, and 14 bases separated the two germline ends. This CDR3 comprises 15 residues. Germline CDR1 reads MNHEY; CDR2 reads SMNVEV (reference sequence).

This chain connects TRBV27 to TRBJ1-2, with TRBD1 identical over 7 bases. Germline V gene data show CDR1 as MNHEY and CDR2 as SMNVEV (reference sequence). After removal of 0 bases from V and 5 bases from J, the junction contained 9 bases not matched to a gene. The CDR3 contains 16 residues. CDR3 protein: CASSLSPRTGLYGYTF. CDR3 in DNA: TGTGCCAGCAGTTTATCCCCGCGGACAGGCTTATATGGCTACACCTTC.

The DNA of the CDR3 is TGTGCCAGTAGTAGCCCCCCAGGGGTGCACCAGCCCCAGCATTTT. Its translation is CASSSPPGVHQPQHF. This chain joins TRBV19 and TRBJ1-5; D possibly corresponds to TRBD1 (6 bases). V shed 4 bases and J shed 7 bases, with 17 bases lying between them. The length of the CDR3 is 15 residues. Germline CDR1 reads LNHDA; CDR2 reads SQIVND (reference sequence). Based on the CDR3 plus reference TRBV19 and TRBJ1-5, the full variable domain is DGGITQSPKYLFRKEGQNVTLSCEQNLNHDAMYWYRQDPGQGLRLIYYSQIVNDFQKGDIAEGYSVSREKKESFPLTVTSAQKNPTAFYLCASSSPPGVHQPQHFGDGTRLSIL.

This chain connects TRBV7-2 to TRBJ1-5; D perhaps matches TRBD1 (6 bases). The CDR3 consists of 15 residues. V was clipped by 1 base and J by 6 bases, with 13 bases between them. CDR1 is SGHTA, CDR2 FQGNSA, per germline. CDR3 protein: CASSLEQGFVQPQHF. The CDR3 nucleotides are TGTGCCAGCAGCTTAGAACAGGGTTTCGTTCAGCCCCAGCATTTT.

The chain uses TRBV11-3 and TRBJ2-1; tentative D call: TRBD2 (6 bases). Germline V CDR1 and CDR2: SGHNT, YENEEA. This CDR3 is 14 amino acids long. Trimming cost V 3 bases and J 5 bases, with 11 bases left between them. The CDR3 nucleotides are TGTGCCAGCAGCTTTAGCGGAACTCACAATGAGCAGTTCTTC. Protein product: CASSFSGTHNEQFF.

The V gene is TRBV9, the J gene TRBJ2-7; tentatively, D is TRBD2 (5 bases). V lost 4 bases and J 6 bases, leaving 11 bases between the germline ends. Germline CDR1 and CDR2: SGDLS and YYNGEE. CDR3 size: 12 residues. Here the CDR3 reads CASSRGGPEQYF. The CDR3 DNA follows: TGTGCCAGCAGCAGAGGCGGGCCCGAGCAGTACTTC.

This clone occurred once. The chain links TRBV7-9 to TRBJ1-6; D possibly corresponds to TRBD1 (6 bases). The CDR3 is 14 amino acids. Germline V gives CDR1 SEHNR, CDR2 FQNEAQ (reference sequence). V shed 1 base and J shed 5 bases, with 6 bases lying between them. The CDR3, as DNA: TGTGCCAGCAGCTTAGAGGGGGATAATTCACCCCTCCACTTT. Amino acids: CASSLEGDNSPLHF.

This clone was counted once. CDR3 DNA sequence: TGTGCCAGCAGTGCCTCCGGGTTAGAGACCCAGTACTTC. It translates to CASSASGLETQYF. The chain combines TRBV25-1 with TRBJ2-5; D is unresolved. CDR1 is MGHDK, CDR2 SYGVNS, per germline. This CDR3 is built from 13 residues. Trimming left V 4 bases short and J 4 bases short, with 10 bases between.

This clone has more than one count but fewer than ten. J is TRBJ2-1 and V is TRBV7-6; D is ambiguous. The V gene lost 3 bases and the J gene lost 6 bases, with 27 bases spanning the gap. Germline values: CDR1 SGHVS, CDR2 FNYEAQ. CDR3 length equals 19 residues. CDR3 in amino acids: CASSLSSPGLFFGPNEQFF. The CDR3 bases are TGTGCCAGCAGCTTGAGTTCGCCCGGGTTATTTTTCGGTCCCAATGAGCAGTTCTTC.